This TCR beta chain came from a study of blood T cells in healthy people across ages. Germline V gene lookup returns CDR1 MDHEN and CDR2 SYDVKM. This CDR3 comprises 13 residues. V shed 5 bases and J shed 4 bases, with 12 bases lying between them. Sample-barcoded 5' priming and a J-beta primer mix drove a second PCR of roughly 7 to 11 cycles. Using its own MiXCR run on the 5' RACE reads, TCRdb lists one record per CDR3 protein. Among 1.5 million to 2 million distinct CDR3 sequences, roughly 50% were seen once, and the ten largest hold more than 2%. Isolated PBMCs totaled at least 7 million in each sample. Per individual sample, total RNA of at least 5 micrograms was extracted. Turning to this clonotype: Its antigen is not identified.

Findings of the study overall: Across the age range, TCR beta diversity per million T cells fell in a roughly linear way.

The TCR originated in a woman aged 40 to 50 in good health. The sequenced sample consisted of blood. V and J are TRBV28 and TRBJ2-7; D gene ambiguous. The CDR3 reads CASSPAYDYEQYF. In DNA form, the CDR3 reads TGTGCCAGCAGTCCCGCCTACGATTACGAGCAGTACTTC. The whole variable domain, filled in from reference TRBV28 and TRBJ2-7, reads DVKVTQSSRYLVKRTGEKVFLECVQDMDHENMFWYRQDPGLGLRLIYFSYDVKMKEKGDIPEGYSVSREKKERFSLILESASTNQTSMYLCASSPAYDYEQYFGPGTRLTVT.